This T cell receptor (beta chain) is from a study of identical twins listed by TCRdb under 2016. Some background on the complete study: TCR alpha and beta repertoires from monozygotic twins, unrelated adults of various ages and cord blood were deep-sequenced to test whether fetal clonotypes persist. To rule out contamination, the twin experiments were replicated at different times with different library preparation protocols.

As concerns this clonotype: Its specific antigen is unknown. It has no much larger one-base neighbor in the sample; base qualities were not kept.

The cysteine opens and the phenylalanine closes a CDR3 of 17 amino acids. Only the CDR3 portion is preserved as DNA: 51 bases, with reading frame beginning at the first base. V was cut back by 2 bases and J by 2 bases, leaving a gap of 18 bases between them. From the germline V gene (reference sequence), CDR1 is LNHNV and CDR2 is YYDKDF. Beyond this particular receptor, the publication reports: Conclusions relied on cross-sectional statistical analysis, since the same donors could not be followed over many years. Fewer insertions were carried by abundant cord blood beta clonotypes; a weaker similar trend was observed in young adult naive repertoires, while no such trend was observed in memory repertoires. Compared with coincidental sharing between unrelated individuals, out-of-frame TCR alpha sequences shared between twins showed an excess of sequences with low generation probability. Excess twin sharing in beta out-of-frame sequences was weaker because fewer shared sequences lowered the signal-to-noise ratio. Recombination models systematically underestimated out-of-frame TCR alpha sharing in monozygotic twins but agreed with sharing between unrelated individuals. Invariant T cells such as MAIT and iNKT could partly confound zero-insertion analyses, although diverse VJ usage argued against such confounding for most clonotypes.

The library was obtained by 5' RACE. Instrument on record: Illumina HiSeq 2000. Template switching introduced a universal primer binding site; the final cDNA contained a unique molecular identifier, enabling accurate counting of TCR cDNA molecules. Specific primers in the conserved constant-segment region were used to synthesize first-strand cDNA for the TCR alpha and beta chains. To control for contamination, every cDNA library carried two barcodes: a SMART-Mk sample barcode plus Illumina barcodes. TruSeq adapter sequences, together with Illumina sample barcodes, were added in two successive PCR steps. The TCR alpha and beta cDNA libraries were sequenced on the Illumina HiSeq platform using custom primers. From the authors' description of their analysis: MiGEC was used to process raw reads and extract unique molecular identifiers, and MiXCR was used to find CDR3 positions. Recombination models were inferred per individual with the repgenHMM and IGoR tools using an EM algorithm. The tcR package in R was used for shared clonotype analysis, with sharing normalized by the product of cloneset sizes. Out-of-frame nonproductive sequences were analyzed to study raw recombination free of thymic and clonal selection effects. The public reads were reanalyzed by TCRdb: fastp trimming at Q25, MiXCR alignment, in-frame beta chains only. Each entry is one CDR3 protein sequence, shown with its most common DNA and genes. TCRdb, not the original authors, processed these V and J calls. The sample table lists approximately 620,000 distinct CDR3 sequences, over 8.5% of them with a count of one. The ten largest make up 0.98% of the sample.

All donors were healthy Caucasians. Three pairs of female monozygotic twins, all aged about 18 to 30 years, made up the twin cohort. RNA for TCR libraries was isolated from peripheral blood mononuclear cells. This sample also belongs to another study, concerning yellow fever vaccine responses in identical twins. According to the second study: According to the authors, the vaccine-induced T cell response in identical twins seemed to be partly convergent and partly specific to each individual. The study precisely tracked vaccine-responding T cell clones in identical twins.

This chain is built from TRBV15 and TRBJ2-5; the D gene is perhaps TRBD1, on 5 matching bases. The sequencing sample was made of PBMCs. This TCR derives from a woman under 30 in good health. The nucleotide sequence reads as follows: TGTGCCACCAGCAGACTCGACAGTCTCCTGGCTCAAGAGACCCAGTACTTC. Translated, this gives CATSRLDSLLAQETQYF.